This T cell receptor beta chain was captured in a study of T cells in Graves' hyperthyroidism and ophthalmopathy. Patients were excluded for uncontrolled infection, other autoimmune disease, pregnancy or lactation. PBMCs were sourced from over 8.5 ml fresh peripheral blood. This clonotype has a count of ten or more. Its antigen remains unidentified. Germline and junction disagree at one end, which may indicate a read error. Points from the study as a whole: Patients with ophthalmopathy were separated from those with stable hyperthyroidism by a 13 V-J model.

This CDR3 has 20 amino acids. Germline CDR1 and CDR2: SGHTA and FQGNSA. Template material for amplifying TCR beta CDR3 regions consisted of RNA transcripts. HTBI primers drove first-round RT-PCR of the TCR CDR3. MiXCR, applied by TCRdb to the multiplex PCR reads, yields one record per CDR3 protein. The table records fewer than 750,000 distinct CDR3 sequences, 13% to 15% of them present only once. This TCR came from a woman aged 50 to 60 with Graves' ophthalmopathy. The sequenced sample consisted of blood. The chain carries TRBV7-2 and TRBJ2-1; 12 nucleotides line up with TRBD2. The DNA for the CDR3 is TGTGCCAGCGGCTTAAATTATTGGACTAGCGGGATCGGGTCCTACAATGAACAGTTCTTC. This codes for CASGLNYWTSGIGSYNEQFF.